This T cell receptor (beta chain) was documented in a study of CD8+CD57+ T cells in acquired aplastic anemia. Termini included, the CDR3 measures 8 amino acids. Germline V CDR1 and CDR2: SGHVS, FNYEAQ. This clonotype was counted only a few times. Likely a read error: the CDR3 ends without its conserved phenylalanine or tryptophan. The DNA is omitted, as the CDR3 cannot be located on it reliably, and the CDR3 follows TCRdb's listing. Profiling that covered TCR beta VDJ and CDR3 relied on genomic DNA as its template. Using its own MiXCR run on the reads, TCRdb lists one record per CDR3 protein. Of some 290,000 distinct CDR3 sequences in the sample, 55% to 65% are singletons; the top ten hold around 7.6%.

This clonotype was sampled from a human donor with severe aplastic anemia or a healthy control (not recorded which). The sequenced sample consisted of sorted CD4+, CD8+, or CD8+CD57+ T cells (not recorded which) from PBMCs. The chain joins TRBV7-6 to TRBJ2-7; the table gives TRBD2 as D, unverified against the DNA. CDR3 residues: CASSQLAG.